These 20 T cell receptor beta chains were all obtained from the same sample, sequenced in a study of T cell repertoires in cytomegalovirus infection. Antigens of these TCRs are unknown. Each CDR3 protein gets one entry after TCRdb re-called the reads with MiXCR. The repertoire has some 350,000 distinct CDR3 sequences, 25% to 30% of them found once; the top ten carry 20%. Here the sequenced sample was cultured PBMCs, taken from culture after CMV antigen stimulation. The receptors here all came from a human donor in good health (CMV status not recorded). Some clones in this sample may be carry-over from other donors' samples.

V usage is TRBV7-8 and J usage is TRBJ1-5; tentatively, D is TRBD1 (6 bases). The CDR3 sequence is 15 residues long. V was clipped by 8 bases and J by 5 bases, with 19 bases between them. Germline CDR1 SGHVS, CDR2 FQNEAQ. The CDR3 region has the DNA TGTGCCAGCGGCGGAGTGGGGGGCTTGGATCAGCCCCAGCATTTT. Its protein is CASGGVGGLDQPQHF. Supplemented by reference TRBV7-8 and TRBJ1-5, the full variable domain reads GAGVSQSPRYKVAKRGQDVALRCDPISGHVSLFWYQQALGQGPEFLTYFQNEAQLDKSGLPSDRFFAERPEGSVSTLKIQRTQQEDSAVYLCASGGVGGLDQPQHFGDGTRLSIL.

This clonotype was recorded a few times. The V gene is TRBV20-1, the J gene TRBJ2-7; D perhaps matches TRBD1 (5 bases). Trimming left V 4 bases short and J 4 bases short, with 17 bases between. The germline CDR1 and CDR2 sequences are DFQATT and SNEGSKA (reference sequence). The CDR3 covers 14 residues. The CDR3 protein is CSAKPIDSSYEQYF. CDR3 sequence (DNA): TGCAGTGCTAAGCCCATTGACAGCAGTTACGAGCAGTACTTC.

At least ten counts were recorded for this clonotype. As DNA, the CDR3 is TGTGCCAGCAGCCAGGGTAATAGCAATCAGCCCCAGCATTTT. Residues: CASSQGNSNQPQHF. This chain uses TRBV6-5 with TRBJ1-5, with D possibly being TRBD1 (5 bases). The CDR3 spans 14 residues. Germline V gene sequence: CDR1 MNHEY, CDR2 SVGAGI. V shed 6 bases and J shed 0 bases, with 9 bases lying between them.

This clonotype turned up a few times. The CDR3 bases are TGTGCCAGCAGACCCCGGACAGGGTCAAACTATGGCTACACCTTC. This encodes CASRPRTGSNYGYTF. V is TRBV5-4 and J is TRBJ1-2; 8 bases line up with TRBD1. V trimming: 5 bases; J trimming: 2 bases; junction bases outside the gene matches: 8. The CDR3 spans 15 residues. Germline values: CDR1 SGHNT, CDR2 YYREEE (reference sequence).

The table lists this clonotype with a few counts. Written as DNA, the CDR3 is TGTGCCAGCATCTTGGGACAGGGGGCGAAGCCCCAGCATTTT. It is translated as CASILGQGAKPQHF. The rearrangement links TRBV28 to TRBJ1-5, with TRBD1 matching 12 bases. Germline assignment: CDR1 MDHEN and CDR2 SYDVKM. The CDR3 runs 14 residues. V lost 7 bases to trimming and J lost 8 bases; unmatched junction nucleotides: 6.

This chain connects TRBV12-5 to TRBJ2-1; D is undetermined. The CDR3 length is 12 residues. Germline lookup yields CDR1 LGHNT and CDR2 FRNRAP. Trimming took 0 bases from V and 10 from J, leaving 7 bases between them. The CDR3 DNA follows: TGTGCTAGTGGTTTGGTACACACAGAGCAGTTCTTC. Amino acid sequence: CASGLVHTEQFF.

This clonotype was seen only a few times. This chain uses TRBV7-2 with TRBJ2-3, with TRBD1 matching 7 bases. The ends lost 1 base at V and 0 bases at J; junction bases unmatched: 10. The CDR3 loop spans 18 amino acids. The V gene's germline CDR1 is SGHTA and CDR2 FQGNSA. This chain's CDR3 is CASSLGTFGTVSTDTQYF. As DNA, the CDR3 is TGTGCCAGCAGCTTAGGCACATTCGGGACAGTTAGCACAGATACGCAGTATTTT.

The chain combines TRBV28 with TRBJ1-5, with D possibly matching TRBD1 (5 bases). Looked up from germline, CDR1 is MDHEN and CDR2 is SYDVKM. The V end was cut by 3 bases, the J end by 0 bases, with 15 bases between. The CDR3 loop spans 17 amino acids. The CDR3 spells CASSFYSRGGSNQPQHF. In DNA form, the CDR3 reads TGTGCCAGCAGTTTCTACTCCCGGGGGGGTAGCAATCAGCCCCAGCATTTT.

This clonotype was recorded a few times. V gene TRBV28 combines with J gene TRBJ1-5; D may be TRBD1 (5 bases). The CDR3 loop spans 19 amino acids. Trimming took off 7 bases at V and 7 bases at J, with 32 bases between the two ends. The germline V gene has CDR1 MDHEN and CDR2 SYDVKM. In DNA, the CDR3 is TGTGCCAGCAACGCTGGCTCCGGCTTTTCAGCGGGGGTTGCACAGCCCCAGCATTTT. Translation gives CASNAGSGFSAGVAQPQHF.

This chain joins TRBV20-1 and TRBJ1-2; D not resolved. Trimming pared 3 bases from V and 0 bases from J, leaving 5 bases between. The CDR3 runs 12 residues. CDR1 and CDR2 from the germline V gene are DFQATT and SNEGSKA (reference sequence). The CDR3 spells CSASRTNYGYTF. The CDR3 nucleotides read TGCAGTGCTAGTCGCACTAACTATGGCTACACCTTC.

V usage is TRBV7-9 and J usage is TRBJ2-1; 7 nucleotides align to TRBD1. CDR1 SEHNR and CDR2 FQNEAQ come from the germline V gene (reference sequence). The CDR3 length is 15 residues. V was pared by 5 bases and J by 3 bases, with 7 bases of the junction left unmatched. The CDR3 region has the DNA TGTGCCAGCAGCCGCCTTGGGGACAGCTACAATGAGCAGTTCTTC. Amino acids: CASSRLGDSYNEQFF.

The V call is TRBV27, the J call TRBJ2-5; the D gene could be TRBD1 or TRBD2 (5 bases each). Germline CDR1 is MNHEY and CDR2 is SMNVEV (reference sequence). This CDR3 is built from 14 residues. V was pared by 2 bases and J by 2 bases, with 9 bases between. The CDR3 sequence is CASSLGDVQETQYF. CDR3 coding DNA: TGTGCCAGCAGTTTAGGGGACGTGCAAGAGACCCAGTACTTC.

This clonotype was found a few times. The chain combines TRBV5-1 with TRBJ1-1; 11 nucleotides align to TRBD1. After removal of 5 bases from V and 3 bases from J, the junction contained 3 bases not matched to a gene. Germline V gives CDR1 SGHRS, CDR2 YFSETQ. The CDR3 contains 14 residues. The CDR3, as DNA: TGCGCCAGCAGTCGGGACAGGGGGGACACTGAAGCTTTCTTT. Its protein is CASSRDRGDTEAFF.

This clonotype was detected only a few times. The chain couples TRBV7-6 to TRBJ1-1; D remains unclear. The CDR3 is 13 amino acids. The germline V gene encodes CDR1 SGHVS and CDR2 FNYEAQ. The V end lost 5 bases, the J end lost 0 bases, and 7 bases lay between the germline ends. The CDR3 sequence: CASSAPLNTEAFF. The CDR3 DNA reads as TGTGCCAGCAGCGCCCCCCTGAACACTGAAGCTTTCTTT.

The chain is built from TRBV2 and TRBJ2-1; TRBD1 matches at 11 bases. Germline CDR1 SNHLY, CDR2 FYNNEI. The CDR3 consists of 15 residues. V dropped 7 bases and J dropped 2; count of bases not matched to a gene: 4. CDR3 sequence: CASNGGQGAYNEQFF. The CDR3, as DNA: TGTGCCAGCAACGGGGGACAGGGGGCCTACAATGAGCAGTTCTTC.

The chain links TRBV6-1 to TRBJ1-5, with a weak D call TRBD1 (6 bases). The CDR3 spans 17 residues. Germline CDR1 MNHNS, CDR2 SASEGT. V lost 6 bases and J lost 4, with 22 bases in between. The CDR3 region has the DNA TGTGCCAGCAGGAAAACCGGGACATACGAGGGGAATCAGCCCCAGCATTTT. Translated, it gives CASRKTGTYEGNQPQHF.

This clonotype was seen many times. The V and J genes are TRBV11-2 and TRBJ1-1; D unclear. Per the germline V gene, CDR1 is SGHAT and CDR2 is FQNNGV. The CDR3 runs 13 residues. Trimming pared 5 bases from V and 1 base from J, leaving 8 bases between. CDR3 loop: CASSLRENTEAFF. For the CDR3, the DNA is TGTGCCAGCAGCCTCCGGGAGAACACTGAAGCTTTCTTT.

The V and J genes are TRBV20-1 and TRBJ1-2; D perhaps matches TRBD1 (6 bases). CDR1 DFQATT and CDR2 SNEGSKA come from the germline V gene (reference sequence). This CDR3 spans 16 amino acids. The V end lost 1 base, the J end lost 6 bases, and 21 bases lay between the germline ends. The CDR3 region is CSARGPYRAKRDGYTF. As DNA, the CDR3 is TGCAGTGCTAGAGGACCCTACAGGGCCAAGAGGGATGGCTACACCTTC.

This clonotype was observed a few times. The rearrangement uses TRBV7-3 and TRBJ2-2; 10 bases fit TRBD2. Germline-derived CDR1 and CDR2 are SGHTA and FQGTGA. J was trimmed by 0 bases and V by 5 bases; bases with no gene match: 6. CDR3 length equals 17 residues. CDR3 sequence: CASSLPTSGPNTGELFF. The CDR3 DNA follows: TGTGCCAGCAGCCTCCCGACTAGCGGGCCGAACACCGGGGAGCTGTTTTTT. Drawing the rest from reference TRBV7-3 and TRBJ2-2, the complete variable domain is GAGVSQTPSNKVTEKGKYVELRCDPISGHTALYWYRQSLGQGPEFLIYFQGTGAADDSGLPNDRFFAVRPEGSVSTLKIQRTERGDSAVYLCASSLPTSGPNTGELFFGEGSRLTVL.

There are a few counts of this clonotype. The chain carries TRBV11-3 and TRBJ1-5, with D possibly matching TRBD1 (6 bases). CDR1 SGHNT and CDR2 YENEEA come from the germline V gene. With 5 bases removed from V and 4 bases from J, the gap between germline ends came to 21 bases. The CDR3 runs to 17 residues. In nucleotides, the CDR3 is TGTGCCAGCAGCCCTTCACAGGGAAAATCCACAAATCAGCCCCAGCATTTT. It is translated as CASSPSQGKSTNQPQHF.